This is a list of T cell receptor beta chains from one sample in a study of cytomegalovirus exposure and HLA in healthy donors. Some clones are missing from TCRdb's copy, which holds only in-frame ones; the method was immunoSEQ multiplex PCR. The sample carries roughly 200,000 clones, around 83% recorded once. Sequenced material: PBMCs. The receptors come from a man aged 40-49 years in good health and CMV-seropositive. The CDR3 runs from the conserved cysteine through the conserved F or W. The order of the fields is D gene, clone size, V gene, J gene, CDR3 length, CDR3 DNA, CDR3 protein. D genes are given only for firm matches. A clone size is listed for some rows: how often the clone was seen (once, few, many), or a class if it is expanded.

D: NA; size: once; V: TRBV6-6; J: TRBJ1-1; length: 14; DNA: TGTGCCAGCAGTTACAAGGGAGAGAACACTGAAGCTTTCTTT; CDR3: CASSYKGENTEAFF
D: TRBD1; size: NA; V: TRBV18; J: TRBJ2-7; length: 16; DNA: TGTGCCAGCTCACCATATGAAGGGACAGGGCTGAGCGAGCAGTACTTC; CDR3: CASSPYEGTGLSEQYF
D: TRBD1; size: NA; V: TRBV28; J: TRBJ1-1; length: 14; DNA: TGTGCCAGCACCCTAACAGGGGGGGGTACTGAAGCTTTCTTT; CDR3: CASTLTGGGTEAFF
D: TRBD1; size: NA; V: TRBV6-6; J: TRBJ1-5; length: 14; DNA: TGTGCCAGCAGTTTAGACAGGGCCAGTCAGCCCCAGCATTTT; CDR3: CASSLDRASQPQHF
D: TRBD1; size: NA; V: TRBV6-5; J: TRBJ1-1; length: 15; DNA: TGTGCCAGCAGGACAGGACAGGGGCTGAACACTGAAGCTTTCTTT; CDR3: CASRTGQGLNTEAFF
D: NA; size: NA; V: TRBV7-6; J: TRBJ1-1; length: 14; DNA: TGTGCCAGCACCTTAGGGGCTCAGAACACTGAAGCTTTCTTT; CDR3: CASTLGAQNTEAFF
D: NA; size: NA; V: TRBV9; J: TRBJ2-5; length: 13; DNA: TGTGCCGGCAGCGAGGGGGTCGGCGAGACCCAGTACTTC; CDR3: CAGSEGVGETQYF
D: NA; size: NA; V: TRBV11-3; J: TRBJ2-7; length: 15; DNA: TGTGCCAGCAGCTTAGATGGAGACGGAGGCTACGAGCAGTACTTC; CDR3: CASSLDGDGGYEQYF
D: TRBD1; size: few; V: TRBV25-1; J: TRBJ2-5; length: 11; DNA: TGTGCCACCACAGGGGAAGAGACCCAGTACTTC; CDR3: CATTGEETQYF
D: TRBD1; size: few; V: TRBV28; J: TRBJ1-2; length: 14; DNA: TGTGCCAGCAGTCTCTCGGGACAGGGCTATGGCTACACCTTC; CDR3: CASSLSGQGYGYTF
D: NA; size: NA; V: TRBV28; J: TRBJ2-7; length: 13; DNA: TGTGCCAGCAGCAGACTAGTTCCCTCTGAGCAGTGCTTC; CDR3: CASSRLVPSEQCF
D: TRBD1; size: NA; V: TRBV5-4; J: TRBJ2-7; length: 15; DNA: TGTGCCAGCAGCCCGGACAGGGCTTCGACCTACGAGCAGTACTTC; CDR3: CASSPDRASTYEQYF
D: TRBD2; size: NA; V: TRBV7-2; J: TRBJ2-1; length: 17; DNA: TGTGCCAGCAGCTTAGCCGGGACTAGCGGGACCTACAATGAGCAGTTCTTC; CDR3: CASSLAGTSGTYNEQFF
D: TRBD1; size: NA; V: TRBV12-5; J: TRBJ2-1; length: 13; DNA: TGTGCTAGCCTGACAGGGGGCTCCAATGAGCAGTTCTTC; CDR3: CASLTGGSNEQFF
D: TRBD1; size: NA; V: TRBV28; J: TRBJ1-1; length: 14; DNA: TGTGCCAGCAGACGGACAGGGTTCAACACTGAAGCTTTCTTT; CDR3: CASRRTGFNTEAFF
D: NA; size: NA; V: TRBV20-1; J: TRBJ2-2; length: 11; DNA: TGCAGTGCTAGCCGCGCCGGGGAGCTGTTTTTT; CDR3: CSASRAGELFF
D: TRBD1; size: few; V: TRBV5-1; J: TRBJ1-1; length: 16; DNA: TGCGCCAGCAGCTTGCCGACAGGGGGCGCGGGCACTGAAGCTTTCTTT; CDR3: CASSLPTGGAGTEAFF
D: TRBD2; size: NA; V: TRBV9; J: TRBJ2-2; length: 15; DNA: TGTGCCAGCAGCGGAAGCGGGACGAACACCGGGGAGCTGTTTTTT; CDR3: CASSGSGTNTGELFF
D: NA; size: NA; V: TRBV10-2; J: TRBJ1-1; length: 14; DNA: TGCGCCAGCAGGAGTAACGAGGAACACACTGAAGCTTTCTTT; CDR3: CASRSNEEHTEAFF
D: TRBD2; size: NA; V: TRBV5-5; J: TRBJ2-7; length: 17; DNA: TGTGCCAGCAGCTTAATAATTGGACTAGCGGGGTCCTACGAGCAGTACTTC; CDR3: CASSLIIGLAGSYEQYF
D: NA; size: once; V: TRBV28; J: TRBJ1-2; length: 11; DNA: TGTGCCAGCAGTTTTAGCCATGGCTACACCTTC; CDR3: CASSFSHGYTF
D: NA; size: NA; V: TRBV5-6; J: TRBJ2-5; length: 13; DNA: TGTGCCAGCAGCTTTGTGGCCCAAGAGACCCAGTACTTC; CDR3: CASSFVAQETQYF
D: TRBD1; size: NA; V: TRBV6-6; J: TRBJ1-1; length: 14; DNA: TGTGCCAGCAGTTACTTGGACAGGGCTACTGAAGCTTTCTTT; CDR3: CASSYLDRATEAFF
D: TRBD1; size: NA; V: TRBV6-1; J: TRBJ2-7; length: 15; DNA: TGTGCCAGCTGGGGGTCTACGACAGGGGGGTACGAGCAGTACTTC; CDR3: CASWGSTTGGYEQYF
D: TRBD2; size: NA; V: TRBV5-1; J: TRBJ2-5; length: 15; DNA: TGCGCCAGCAGCTTTGAGGGAGGGCCTTTAGAGACCCAGTACTTC; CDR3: CASSFEGGPLETQYF
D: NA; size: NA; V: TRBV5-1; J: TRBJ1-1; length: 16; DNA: TGCGCCAGCAGCTTGGGATTCAGAACCCGCCTCACTGAAGCTTTCTTT; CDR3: CASSLGFRTRLTEAFF
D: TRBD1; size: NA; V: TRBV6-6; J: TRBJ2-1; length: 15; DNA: TGTGCCAGCAGTCGTCCCGGGACAGGGGACAATGAGCAGTTCTTC; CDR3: CASSRPGTGDNEQFF